The 29 T cell receptor beta chains below all came from one sample that was sequenced in a study of T cells in Graves' hyperthyroidism and ophthalmopathy. Regions amplified from RNA transcripts were the TCR beta CDR3 regions. Carried out on the TCR CDR3, a first-round RT-PCR used the HTBI primer set. One entry per CDR3 protein results from TCRdb running MiXCR on the multiplex PCR reads. The repertoire holds approximately 560,000 distinct CDR3 sequences, 15% to 19% seen once, with less than 9.5% in the top ten. Sequencing was done on a sample of blood. All receptors come from a woman in her thirties with Graves' hyperthyroidism.

This clonotype showed up many times. This chain joins TRBV7-9 and TRBJ2-7; 8 bases match TRBD1. The germline V gene has CDR1 SEHNR and CDR2 FQNEAQ (reference sequence). J gave up 4 bases and V 8 bases, and 10 bases lay outside the gene matches. The CDR3 consists of 14 residues. CDR3 sequence (DNA): TGTGCCAGCGAAGCAGGGGGCGTTTTGTACGAGCAGTACTTC. It specifies CASEAGGVLYEQYF.

In its sample, this clonotype was seen many times. The rearrangement links TRBV6-2 or TRBV6-3 to TRBJ2-1; 10 bases align to TRBD2. V lost 5 bases to trimming and J lost 8 bases; unmatched junction nucleotides: 9. Germline V gene data show CDR1 as MNHEY and CDR2 as SVGEGT. This CDR3 contains 15 residues. The CDR3 region has the DNA TGTGCCAGCAGTAGGCTAGCGGGAGTCCTTCATGAGCAGTTCTTC. Amino acid sequence: CASSRLAGVLHEQFF.

This clonotype was counted once. The chain carries TRBV5-1 and TRBJ1-1; D perhaps matches TRBD1 (5 bases). CDR1 is SGHRS and CDR2 is YFSETQ in the germline V gene. Between the trimmed V and J ends, which lost 3 bases and 1 base, there was a span of 13 bases. The CDR3 runs 15 residues. The CDR3 loop is CASSSGQITNTEAFF. The DNA of the CDR3 is TGCGCCAGCAGCTCCGGACAAATCACGAACACTGAAGCTTTCTTT.

This chain joins TRBV5-1 and TRBJ1-4; D might be TRBD1 (5 bases). The CDR3 totals 15 residues. Germline V gene lookup returns CDR1 SGHRS and CDR2 YFSETQ. Trimming removed 4 bases from V and 0 bases from J, with 10 bases in between. The CDR3 DNA is TGCGCCAGCAGCGTCGACAGAGCAACTAATGAAAAACTGTTTTTT. Its protein is CASSVDRATNEKLFF.

This clonotype appeared a few times. The chain recombines TRBV9 with TRBJ1-3, with D possibly TRBD1 on 5 matching bases. Germline assignment: CDR1 SGDLS and CDR2 YYNGEE. CDR3 length: 15 amino acids. The germline V and J ends were trimmed by 5 bases and 6 bases, with 18 bases remaining between them. The CDR3 loop is CASSAGTLPENTIYF. The DNA of the CDR3 is TGTGCCAGCAGTGCAGGGACTCTACCTGAAAACACCATATATTTT. Full variable domain (rest looked up from reference TRBV9 and TRBJ1-3): DSGVTQTPKHLITATGQRVTLRCSPRSGDLSVYWYQQSLDQGLQFLIQYYNGEERAKGNILERFSAQQFPDLHSELNLSSLELGDSALYFCASSAGTLPENTIYFGEGSWLTVV.

The chain combines TRBV5-6 with TRBJ2-1; a weak D match, TRBD1 (6 bases). The CDR3 loop spans 15 amino acids. Germline CDR1 reads SGHDT; CDR2 reads YYEEEE. Trimming removed 1 base from V and 2 bases from J, with 10 bases in between. The CDR3 protein is CASSLRTEAYNEQFF. CDR3 nucleotides: TGTGCCAGCAGCTTGCGGACAGAAGCCTACAATGAGCAGTTCTTC.

This clonotype was detected many times. The V gene is TRBV7-2, the J gene TRBJ2-3; 7 bases map to TRBD2. After removal of 0 bases from V and 6 bases from J, the junction contained 6 bases not matched to a gene. Germline lookup yields CDR1 SGHTA and CDR2 FQGNSA. The length of the CDR3 is 15 residues. The CDR3 DNA reads TGTGCCAGCAGCTTAGCGCGGGAGAGTTTCGATACGCAGTATTTT. Its protein is CASSLARESFDTQYF. Full variable domain (rest looked up from reference TRBV7-2 and TRBJ2-3): GAGVSQSPSNKVTEKGKDVELRCDPISGHTALYWYRQSLGQGLEFLIYFQGNSAPDKSGLPSDRFSAERTGGSVSTLTIQRTQQEDSAVYLCASSLARESFDTQYFGPGTRLTVL.

As regards this clonotype: The junction shows a germline mismatch at one end, possibly a read error. The chain employs TRBV7-9 and TRBJ2-2, with 9 bases aligning to TRBD1. This CDR3 is 18 amino acids long. CDR1 is SEHNR, CDR2 FQNEAQ, per germline (reference sequence). The CDR3 spells CASNLVVGTGNPTGELFF. The CDR3 nucleotides are TGTGCCAGCAACTTAGTCGTGGGGACAGGGAATCCGACCGGGGAGCTGTTTTTT.

This clonotype was observed a few times. It may be a read error: a sequence one base away is much more abundant. The chain has TRBV7-3 and TRBJ1-1; a weak D match, TRBD1 (5 bases). The CDR3 extends over 14 amino acids. V was pared by 5 bases and J by 1 base, with 11 bases between. The germline CDR1 and CDR2 sequences are SGHTA and FQGTGA. CDR3 in amino acids: CASSMGPSNTEAFF. The CDR3 DNA reads as TGTGCCAGCAGCATGGGACCGTCGAACACTGAAGCTTTCTTT. Full variable domain (missing parts from reference TRBV7-3 and TRBJ1-1): GAGVSQTPSNKVTEKGKYVELRCDPISGHTALYWYRQSLGQGPEFLIYFQGTGAADDSGLPNDRFFAVRPEGSVSTLKIQRTERGDSAVYLCASSMGPSNTEAFFGQGTRLTVV.

This clonotype appeared many times. The chain couples TRBV6-1 to TRBJ1-5, with TRBD1 matching over 9 bases. The CDR3 has 14 amino acids. CDR1 MNHNS and CDR2 SASEGT come from the germline V gene. Trimming removed 6 bases from V and 5 bases from J; junction bases left unmatched: 5. The CDR3 region has the DNA TGTGCCAGCAGACGCAGGACAGGGGATCAGCCCCAGCATTTT. Its translation is CASRRRTGDQPQHF.

This clonotype has only a few counts. The chain couples TRBV27 to TRBJ2-7, with 7 bases that match TRBD2. CDR1 is MNHEY, CDR2 SMNVEV, per germline (reference sequence). The trim removed 8 bases at V and 6 bases at J, leaving 7 bases unmatched. The CDR3 is made up of 12 amino acids. CDR3 bases: TGTGCCAGCTGGGAGACTAGCAGCGAGCAGTACTTC. Translation gives CASWETSSEQYF.

This clonotype was seen at least ten times. This CDR3 reads CASSLERSTDTQYF. In nucleotides, the CDR3 is TGTGCCAGCAGTTTAGAGAGGAGCACAGATACGCAGTATTTT. The V gene is TRBV27, the J gene TRBJ2-3; no clear D gene. The CDR3 is made up of 14 amino acids. Germline CDR1 is MNHEY and CDR2 is SMNVEV (reference sequence). V was clipped by 2 bases and J by 0 bases, with 6 bases between them.

In this sample, this clonotype turned up a few times. The rearrangement uses TRBV10-3 and TRBJ2-2; unclear D gene. Germline V gene data show CDR1 as ENHRY and CDR2 as SYGVKD. The CDR3 contains 16 residues. Trimming cost V 3 bases and J 5 bases, with 16 bases left between them. CDR3 nucleotides: TGTGCCATCAGTGACCCCAGCCTCCCGAGGACCGGGGAGCTGTTTTTT. Translated: CAISDPSLPRTGELFF.

The table lists this clonotype with a few counts. The chain combines TRBV10-3 with TRBJ2-3, with TRBD2 identical over 7 bases. V shed 11 bases and J 0 bases; nucleotides not matched to a gene: 20. Germline CDR1 ENHRY, CDR2 SYGVKD. The CDR3 covers 18 residues. CDR3 loop: CAVSAYAGEKSSTDTQYF. DNA of the CDR3: TGTGCCGTTTCCGCTTATGCGGGAGAGAAGAGTAGCACAGATACGCAGTATTTT.

The chain carries TRBV19 and TRBJ2-1; 10 bases are shared with TRBD2. The CDR3 contains 16 residues. The V gene's germline CDR1 is LNHDA and CDR2 SQIVND (reference sequence). Trimming cost V 5 bases and J 10 bases; bases outside gene matches: 14. The CDR3 here is CASSEPSGSLGPEQFF. CDR3 DNA: TGTGCCAGTAGTGAGCCTAGCGGGAGTTTGGGGCCCGAGCAGTTCTTC.

The chain joins TRBV19 to TRBJ2-2; TRBD2 matches at 9 bases. Germline V gives CDR1 LNHDA, CDR2 SQIVND (reference sequence). This CDR3 comprises 16 residues. With V trimmed by 4 bases and J by 4 bases, 7 bases remained unmatched. CDR3 in amino acids: CASSKRREGGTGELFF. CDR3 DNA: TGTGCCAGTAGTAAAAGGCGGGAGGGAGGCACCGGGGAGCTGTTTTTT.

This clonotype was counted ten times or more. The genes are TRBV7-9 and TRBJ1-6; 8 nucleotides align to TRBD1. CDR1 and CDR2 (germline): SEHNR, FQNEAQ (reference sequence). Trimming took 5 bases from V and 8 from J; bases not matched to a gene: 2. The CDR3 runs 13 residues. The CDR3 DNA is TGTGCCAGCAGCGAACAGGGGGATTCACCCCTCCACTTT. Translation: CASSEQGDSPLHF.

This clonotype was detected only once. The gene calls are TRBV9 and TRBJ1-2; D gene unclear. CDR1 SGDLS and CDR2 YYNGEE come from the germline V gene. The CDR3 totals 16 residues. V was cut by 0 bases and J by 7 bases, with 19 bases left in between. Here the CDR3 reads CASSVGAPSLGRGYTF. The CDR3 region has the DNA TGTGCCAGCAGCGTAGGTGCCCCATCCCTAGGACGTGGCTACACCTTC.

This clonotype was recorded many times. The chain joins TRBV27 to TRBJ2-2; no definite D call. Germline V CDR1 and CDR2: MNHEY, SMNVEV (reference sequence). There are 13 residues in the CDR3. V lost 3 bases and J lost 3, with 5 bases in between. The CDR3 loop reads CASSFDDTGELFF. CDR3 nucleotides: TGTGCCAGCAGTTTCGATGACACCGGGGAGCTGTTTTTT.

Ten or more counts support this clonotype. This CDR3 reads CASSLVSTLGAFF. The CDR3 DNA follows: TGTGCCAGCAGTTTAGTCTCTACCCTGGGGGCTTTCTTT. The gene calls are TRBV28 and TRBJ1-1; D is unresolved. V lost 2 bases, J lost 11 bases, and 15 bases lay in between. The CDR3 is 13 residues long. Germline loops: CDR1 MDHEN, CDR2 SYDVKM. The variable domain in full, with the rest retrieved from reference TRBV28 and TRBJ1-1, is DVKVTQSSRYLVKRTGEKVFLECVQDMDHENMFWYRQDPGLGLRLIYFSYDVKMKEKGDIPEGYSVSREKKERFSLILESASTNQTSMYLCASSLVSTLGAFFGQGTRLTVV.

This clonotype has at least ten counts. The V and J genes are TRBV20-1 and TRBJ1-2, with D uncertain. The CDR3 has 12 residues. CDR1 is DFQATT and CDR2 is SNEGSKA in the germline V gene (reference sequence). Trimming took 2 bases from V and 6 from J, leaving 10 bases between them. As DNA, the CDR3 is TGCAGTGCTAGATCGGACTCTGATGGCTACACCTTC. Protein sequence: CSARSDSDGYTF.

This clonotype was seen many times. The chain couples TRBV5-1 to TRBJ2-7; 7 nucleotides line up with TRBD2. CDR1 is SGHRS, CDR2 YFSETQ, per germline. This CDR3 contains 14 residues. V shed 1 base and J 6 bases; nucleotides not matched to a gene: 7. For the CDR3, the DNA is TGCGCCAGCAGCTTGTTTGCTAGCGGAGCCGAGCAGTACTTC. This encodes CASSLFASGAEQYF.

This clonotype was seen a handful of times. This could be a read error, since a much larger clone is one nucleotide away. The CDR3 loop is CASGPGLAGATDTQYF. In nucleotides, the CDR3 is TGTGCCAGCGGTCCGGGACTAGCGGGAGCCACAGATACGCAGTATTTT. The gene calls are TRBV12-3 or TRBV12-4 and TRBJ2-3; TRBD2 matches at 14 bases. Unmatched junction bases numbered 6, after V lost 8 bases and J lost 2 bases. The length of the CDR3 is 16 residues.

The V call is TRBV7-9, the J call TRBJ2-3, with TRBD2 identical over 9 bases. With 8 bases clipped from V and 4 bases from J, the junction kept 10 bases outside the gene matches. The CDR3 spans 15 residues. Germline CDR1 is SEHNR and CDR2 is FQNEAQ (reference sequence). CDR3 in amino acids: CASGLASGISDTQYF. The CDR3 DNA follows: TGTGCCAGCGGCCTTGCTAGCGGGATCTCAGATACGCAGTATTTT.

This clonotype was seen only a few times. This chain uses TRBV6-1 with TRBJ1-2, with 8 bases matching TRBD1. V lost 2 bases, J lost 8 bases, and 10 bases stayed unmatched. Looked up from germline, CDR1 is MNHNS and CDR2 is SASEGT. The CDR3 totals 15 residues. CDR3 region: CASSELPDRAQGYTF. CDR3 coding DNA: TGTGCCAGCAGTGAACTACCGGACAGGGCCCAAGGCTACACCTTC.

This clonotype was observed many times. This sequence joins TRBV13 and TRBJ2-1; the D is unclear. V was trimmed by 4 bases and J by 9 bases, leaving 10 bases between them. In germline, CDR1 is PRHDT, CDR2 FYEKMQ (reference sequence). This CDR3 spans 12 amino acids. The CDR3 coding sequence is TGTGCCAGCAGCTGGGGAACGGGTGAGCAGTTCTTC. Translating it yields CASSWGTGEQFF.

This clonotype was seen a few times. This chain uses TRBV12-3 or TRBV12-4 with TRBJ2-7; 7 nucleotides align to TRBD1. J was trimmed by 0 bases and V by 4 bases; bases with no gene match: 3. This CDR3 comprises 14 residues. The CDR3 sequence: CASSSWDSSYEQYF. CDR3 DNA sequence: TGTGCCAGCAGTTCTTGGGACAGCTCCTACGAGCAGTACTTC.

The chain carries TRBV2 and TRBJ1-4; 7 nucleotides match TRBD1. The CDR3 is made up of 14 amino acids. V was pared by 6 bases and J by 7 bases, with 8 bases of the junction left unmatched. CDR1 and CDR2 (germline): SNHLY, FYNNEI. The CDR3 nucleotides read TGTGCCAGCAGGGCCCAGGGGGTTTTTGAAAAACTGTTTTTT. Translation: CASRAQGVFEKLFF.

This clonotype appeared many times. The rearrangement joins TRBV28 to TRBJ1-4, with unresolved D. The length of the CDR3 is 13 residues. With 3 bases removed from V and 8 bases from J, the gap between germline ends came to 10 bases. Germline V gives CDR1 MDHEN, CDR2 SYDVKM. CDR3 sequence (DNA): TGTGCCAGCAGTTTGACGCTCGGGGAAAAACTGTTTTTT. Its translation: CASSLTLGEKLFF.